This TCR beta chain originates from a study of blood T cells in healthy people across ages. Study in general: Per every two T cells, about one barcoded beta molecule was captured by template switching. Whole-study results and caveats: Age advanced and TCR beta diversity per million T cells fell, roughly linearly.

A remark on this clonotype: Its specificity is unknown.

The second PCR ran roughly 6 to 11 cycles with a sample-barcoded 5' primer and J-beta primers. The template-switch adaptor was a 5' adaptor with 12 random nucleotides. It tagged each cDNA molecule. TCRdb reanalysed the 5' RACE reads using MiXCR and keeps one entry per CDR3 protein. The data show some 1.5 million distinct CDR3 sequences, 35% to 45% seen once. V trimming: 0 bases; J trimming: 3 bases; junction bases outside the gene matches: 9. The CDR3 length is 17 residues. The germline gives CDR1 SGHRS, CDR2 YFSETQ. This chain links TRBV5-1 with TRBJ1-2; 9 nucleotides align to TRBD1. Material: blood. The TCR comes from a young woman in good health. CDR3 amino acids: CASSLGDGDREYYGYTF. Written as DNA, the CDR3 is TGCGCCAGCAGCTTGGGGGATGGGGACAGGGAATACTATGGCTACACCTTC.